The rows below give T cell receptor beta chains drawn from one sample of a study of blood T cell repertoires in COVID-19. The table came from immunoSEQ multiplex PCR; TCRdb's copy has only in-frame clones and leaves some out. The table has under 250,000 clones, around 89% seen once. Specimen: peripheral blood. The receptors here all came from a man aged 30 to 45 with COVID-19, enrolled during active disease. Each CDR3 is given with its conserved first and last residue. A D gene is named only where the DNA matches it firmly. The size field is filled for only some rows; it gives once, few, many or a size class.

j_call | v_call | clone_size | d_call | cdr3_length | cdr3_aa | cdr3_nt
TRBJ2-1 | TRBV27 | . | TRBD2 | 16 | CATFGLAGGSYNEQFF | TGTGCCACCTTCGGACTAGCGGGAGGTTCCTACAATGAGCAGTTCTTC
TRBJ2-1 | TRBV7-2 | . | TRBD2 | 15 | CASSSGLAEVGGKFF | TGTGCCAGCAGCTCGGGACTAGCGGAAGTCGGCGGGAAGTTCTTC
TRBJ1-1 | TRBV7-2 | . | . | 14 | CASSLNVAGAEAFF | TGTGCCAGCAGCTTAAACGTGGCAGGGGCTGAAGCTTTCTTT
TRBJ2-1 | TRBV5-8 | . | . | 16 | CASILSERGWVNEQFF | TGTGCCAGCATCCTATCAGAAAGAGGGTGGGTGAATGAGCAGTTCTTC
TRBJ1-6 | TRBV6-5 | . | . | 12 | CASSAGHSPLHF | TGTGCCAGCAGCGCAGGACACTCACCCCTCCACTTT
TRBJ1-5 | TRBV5-8 | . | . | 16 | CASSPDRGVGNQPQHF | TGTGCCAGCAGTCCGGACAGAGGGGTGGGCAATCAGCCCCAGCATTTT
TRBJ1-3 | TRBV7-2 | . | . | 16 | CASSSTLPHSGNTIYF | TGTGCCAGCAGCTCCACTCTGCCGCACTCTGGAAACACCATATATTTT
TRBJ2-1 | TRBV5-6 | . | . | 13 | CASSLALDNEQFF | TGTGCCAGCAGCTTGGCCTTAGACAATGAGCAGTTCTTC
TRBJ2-2 | TRBV24-1 | . | . | 14 | CATSDTHSTGELFF | TGTGCCACCAGTGACACCCACTCCACCGGGGAGCTGTTTTTT
TRBJ1-1 | TRBV4-3 | . | TRBD1 | 15 | CASSQMTGGNTEAFF | TGCGCCAGCAGCCAAATGACAGGGGGGAACACTGAAGCTTTCTTT
TRBJ1-1 | TRBV4-3 | . | TRBD1 | 16 | CASSQEDWGQPLEAFF | TGCGCCAGCAGCCAAGAAGACTGGGGACAGCCCCTTGAAGCTTTCTTT
TRBJ1-2 | TRBV5-6 | few | . | 13 | CASSSSGGGGYTF | TGTGCCAGCAGCTCCAGCGGGGGCGGTGGCTACACCTTC
TRBJ1-2 | TRBV30 | . | . | 15 | CAWSTLGQINYGYTF | TGTGCCTGGAGTACCTTAGGACAGATTAACTATGGCTACACCTTC
TRBJ2-7 | TRBV7-3 | few | . | 13 | CASSLQRETEQYF | TGTGCCAGCAGCTTACAACGAGAAACCGAGCAGTACTTC
TRBJ2-7 | TRBV24-1 | . | TRBD2 | 18 | CATSDRGGRGTSGYEQYF | TGTGCCACCAGTGACCGGGGGGGGCGCGGGACTAGCGGCTACGAGCAGTACTTC
TRBJ1-2 | TRBV29-1 | . | . | 15 | CSVVAGRGPPYGYTF | TGCAGCGTTGTGGCCGGTAGGGGCCCGCCCTATGGCTACACCTTC
TRBJ1-1 | TRBV3-1/TRBV3-2 | . | . | 15 | CASRYVAQGGTEAFF | TGTGCCAGCAGGTACGTTGCCCAGGGAGGGACTGAAGCTTTCTTT
TRBJ1-2 | TRBV6-6 | . | TRBD1 | 19 | CASSHLTGDSINLNYGYTF | TGTGCCAGCAGTCATCTTACCGGGGACAGCATAAACCTTAACTATGGCTACACCTTC
TRBJ1-5 | TRBV11-2 | . | TRBD1 | 14 | CASSLGTVNQPQHF | TGTGCCAGCAGCCTAGGGACAGTCAATCAGCCCCAGCATTTT
TRBJ1-2 | TRBV28 | . | . | 15 | CASSPHYLWQGGYTF | TGTGCCAGCAGTCCCCACTATTTATGGCAAGGTGGCTACACCTTC
TRBJ2-7 | TRBV4-3 | . | TRBD2 | 15 | CASSQDLAGPYEQYF | TGCGCCAGCAGCCAAGATCTAGCGGGCCCCTACGAGCAGTACTTC
TRBJ1-5 | TRBV15 | . | . | 14 | CATSRDVLGQPQHF | TGTGCCACCAGCAGAGATGTGCTCGGGCAGCCCCAGCATTTT
TRBJ2-6 | TRBV9 | . | . | 16 | CASSVRSQLGANVLTF | TGTGCCAGCAGCGTCCGCTCTCAACTGGGGGCCAACGTCCTGACTTTC
TRBJ1-2 | TRBV2 | . | TRBD1 | 14 | CASSVGQGADGYTF | TGTGCCAGCAGTGTCGGGCAGGGGGCCGATGGCTACACCTTC
TRBJ1-1 | TRBV11-1 | . | . | 13 | CASSFTENTEAFF | TGTGCCAGCAGCTTCACAGAGAACACTGAAGCTTTCTTT
TRBJ1-3 | TRBV4-3 | . | TRBD1 | 15 | CASSPGLGQGASIYF | TGCGCCAGCAGCCCCGGCCTAGGACAGGGGGCTTCCATATATTTT
TRBJ2-5 | TRBV13 | . | . | 12 | CASSSRTFTQYF | TGTGCCAGCAGCTCGAGGACATTTACCCAGTACTTC
TRBJ2-1 | TRBV5-8 | . | . | 16 | CASSLALRSSYNEQFF | TGTGCCAGCAGCTTAGCCTTACGTAGCTCCTACAATGAGCAGTTCTTC